This passage covers 30 T cell receptor beta chains from one sample sequenced in a study of graft-versus-host responses after intestinal transplantation. Which antigens these TCRs recognize remains unknown. Profiled with immunoSEQ multiplex PCR; TCRdb holds only in-frame clones, not every one. The table lists approximately 70,000 clones, over 70% of them singletons. Here the sequenced sample was unstimulated CD4+ T cells sorted from spleen or lymph node cells, taken before transplant. The receptors come from a human donor who was the organ donor for an intestinal transplant.

The chain combines TRBV19 with TRBJ2-1, with D maybe TRBD2 (5 bases). The germline V and J ends were trimmed by 7 bases and 7 bases, with 17 bases remaining between them. Germline CDR1 LNHDA, CDR2 SQIVND (reference sequence). This CDR3 is 14 amino acids long. The CDR3 reads CASMERYGSNEQFF. CDR3 DNA sequence: TGTGCCAGTATGGAAAGGTATGGGAGTAATGAGCAGTTCTTC.

This chain links TRBV7-3 with TRBJ2-3; 10 bases align to TRBD2. The junction had 5 bases not matched to a gene; V was cut back by 5 bases and J by 9 bases. Germline V gene lookup returns CDR1 SGHTA and CDR2 FQGTGA. CDR3 length: 13 residues. CDR3 residues: CASSTGLAVTQYF. CDR3 sequence (DNA): TGTGCCAGCAGCACCGGACTAGCGGTGACGCAGTATTTT.

The rearrangement links TRBV4-3 to TRBJ1-1; D remains unclear. Germline-derived CDR1 and CDR2 are LGHNA and YSLEER. Between the trimmed V and J ends, which lost 0 bases and 10 bases, there was a span of 12 bases. The CDR3 covers 13 residues. In nucleotides, the CDR3 is TGCGCCAGCAGCCAAGATCGAAGGGAGAGAGCTTTCTTT. Its translation is CASSQDRRERAFF.

This chain links TRBV4-2 with TRBJ2-7; no clear D. With 0 bases removed from V and 0 bases from J, the gap between germline ends came to 15 bases. Per germline, CDR1 LGHNA and CDR2 YNFKEQ. This CDR3 spans 17 amino acids. DNA for the CDR3: TGTGCCAGCAGCCAAGACTTAACGCGGTGGAGCTCCTACGAGCAGTACGTC. It specifies CASSQDLTRWSSYEQYV.

The V and J genes are TRBV7-6 and TRBJ2-7; the match to TRBD2 covers 13 bases. Looked up from germline, CDR1 is SGHVS and CDR2 is FNYEAQ. This CDR3 is built from 17 residues. The trim removed 1 base at V and 1 base at J, leaving 4 bases unmatched. The CDR3 sequence is CASSLVGGLAGSYEQYV. In DNA form, the CDR3 reads TGTGCCAGCAGCTTAGTGGGGGGACTAGCGGGATCCTACGAGCAGTACGTC.

The chain uses TRBV2 and TRBJ2-1; D may be TRBD1 (6 bases). The CDR3 contains 16 residues. Germline lookup yields CDR1 SNHLY and CDR2 FYNNEI. V shed 2 bases and J shed 6 bases, with 17 bases lying between them. CDR3 amino acids: CASSERQVRLSNEQFF. For the CDR3, the DNA is TGTGCCAGCAGTGAAAGACAGGTCCGTTTGAGCAATGAGCAGTTCTTC.

V usage is TRBV18 and J usage is TRBJ2-5; D is possibly TRBD2 (5 bases). In germline, CDR1 is KGHSH, CDR2 LQKENI. Trimming stripped 3 bases from V and 2 bases from J, with 7 bases between. CDR3 length equals 13 residues. For the CDR3, the DNA is TGTGCCAGCTCACCCGGACTTCAAGAGACCCAGTACTTC. Its protein is CASSPGLQETQYF.

V gene TRBV18 combines with J gene TRBJ2-7; D uncertain. Per germline, CDR1 KGHSH and CDR2 LQKENI. Trimming shortened V by 6 bases and J by 5 bases, and 11 bases separated the two germline ends. The CDR3 totals 12 residues. CDR3 region: CASSPGTDEQYV. CDR3 in DNA: TGTGCCAGCTCCCCCGGCACAGACGAGCAGTACGTC.

V is TRBV7-2 and J is TRBJ2-5; 9 nucleotides line up with TRBD2. CDR3 length equals 15 residues. Germline CDR1 reads SGHTA; CDR2 reads FQGNSA. V was pared by 3 bases and J by 6 bases, with 8 bases of the junction left unmatched. In DNA, the CDR3 is TGTGCCAGCAGCTTGCGCGGGGGGGCCTATCAGACCCAGTACTTC. This sequence encodes CASSLRGGAYQTQYF.

In DNA, the CDR3 is TGTGCCAGCTCCCCGGGACAGGGGAATGGCTACACCTTC. It translates to CASSPGQGNGYTF. V usage is TRBV18 and J usage is TRBJ1-2, with 10 bases aligning to TRBD1. The length of the CDR3 is 13 residues. The germline CDR1 and CDR2 sequences are KGHSH and LQKENI. After removal of 6 bases from V and 6 bases from J, the junction contained 4 bases not matched to a gene. Full variable domain (outside the CDR3, taken from reference TRBV18 and TRBJ1-2): NAGVMQNPRHLVRRRGQEARLRCSPMKGHSHVYWYRQLPEEGLKFMVYLQKENIIDESGMPKERFSAEFPKEGPSILRIQQVVRGDSAAYFCASSPGQGNGYTFGSGTRLTVV.

The chain employs TRBV28 and TRBJ2-2; perhaps TRBD2 as D (6 bases). Trimming shortened V by 2 bases and J by 5 bases, and 12 bases separated the two germline ends. From germline, CDR1 is MDHEN and CDR2 SYDVKM. CDR3 length: 15 amino acids. CDR3 sequence: CASSLAGSVTGELFF. The DNA for the CDR3 is TGTGCCAGCAGTTTAGCGGGGTCGGTAACCGGGGAGCTGTTTTTT.

This clone was detected only a few times. The chain has TRBV7-9 and TRBJ1-6; TRBD1 aligns across 7 bases. The germline V gene has CDR1 SEHNR and CDR2 FQNEAQ (reference sequence). This CDR3 has 15 residues. V lost 3 bases, J lost 16 bases, and 15 bases stayed unmatched. The CDR3 region is CASSFPGGHPEPLHF. The CDR3 DNA is TGTGCCAGCAGCTTCCCAGGGGGTCATCCAGAACCACTCCACTTT.

The sample holds a few counts of this clone. The rearrangement links TRBV4-2 to TRBJ2-7; 10 positions agree with TRBD1. The CDR3 runs to 15 residues. Trimming removed 4 bases from V and 1 base from J; junction bases left unmatched: 4. Germline CDR1 and CDR2: LGHNA and YNFKEQ. In DNA form, the CDR3 reads TGTGCCAGCAGCCCCCGGGACAGGGGATCCTACGAGCAGTACTTC. Amino acids: CASSPRDRGSYEQYF.

This chain links TRBV5-6 with TRBJ2-6; 7 bases map to TRBD1. Trimming cost V 4 bases and J 2 bases; bases outside gene matches: 9. Germline V gene data show CDR1 as SGHDT and CDR2 as YYEEEE. The CDR3 runs to 17 residues. This CDR3 reads CASSPSQQGTGANVLTF. As DNA, the CDR3 is TGTGCCAGCAGCCCCTCCCAACAGGGGACTGGGGCCAACGTCCTGACTTTC.

This chain connects TRBV5-1 to TRBJ2-1; TRBD2 agrees at 9 bases. The CDR3 runs to 15 residues. Germline CDR1 SGHRS, CDR2 YFSETQ. V lost 1 base to trimming and J lost 6 bases; unmatched junction nucleotides: 5. DNA for the CDR3: TGCGCCAGCAGCTTGAATCGCGGGGGGGCCAATGAGCAGTTCTTC. Its protein product is CASSLNRGGANEQFF. The full variable domain, rest sourced from reference TRBV5-1 and TRBJ2-1, is KAGVTQTPRYLIKTRGQQVTLSCSPISGHRSVSWYQQTPGQGLQFLFEYFSETQRNKGNFPGRFSGRQFSNSRSEMNVSTLELGDSALYLCASSLNRGGANEQFFGPGTRLTVL.

The chain joins TRBV6-1 to TRBJ2-5; weak D call: TRBD1 (5 bases). Trimming stripped 3 bases from V and 5 bases from J, with 16 bases between. The CDR3 runs 15 residues. CDR1 and CDR2 from the germline V gene are MNHNS and SASEGT. Here the CDR3 reads CASSDWSGRIETQYF. DNA for the CDR3: TGTGCCAGCAGTGACTGGTCAGGGCGGATCGAGACCCAGTACTTC.

V gene TRBV28 combines with J gene TRBJ2-5; TRBD1 agrees at 8 bases. Unmatched junction bases numbered 7, after V lost 2 bases and J lost 5 bases. The germline V gene encodes CDR1 MDHEN and CDR2 SYDVKM. The CDR3 has 15 residues. The CDR3 coding sequence is TGTGCCAGCAGTTTAGGGGGACAGGCCAGGGAGACCCAGTACTTC. As protein: CASSLGGQARETQYF.

This sequence joins TRBV5-1 and TRBJ2-2; D is ambiguous. Germline CDR1 reads SGHRS; CDR2 reads YFSETQ. Trimming shortened V by 4 bases and J by 0 bases, and 13 bases separated the two germline ends. This CDR3 region has 16 residues. The CDR3 is CASSQIDTSNTGELFF. The DNA for the CDR3 is TGCGCCAGCAGCCAAATCGACACCTCGAACACCGGGGAGCTGTTTTTT.

The chain employs TRBV7-9 and TRBJ2-4, with a tentative D call TRBD1 (6 bases). The CDR3 length is 16 residues. The V gene lost 5 bases and the J gene lost 1 base, with 15 bases spanning the gap. Germline CDR1 is SEHNR and CDR2 is FQNEAQ (reference sequence). In DNA, the CDR3 is TGTGCCAGCAGCCGAACATCGCAGGGGGCCAAAAACATTCAGTACTTC. Its translation is CASSRTSQGAKNIQYF.

This clone was seen a single time. The chain couples TRBV4-2 to TRBJ1-1, with 11 bases lining up with TRBD1. Per germline, CDR1 LGHNA and CDR2 YNFKEQ. The CDR3 loop spans 16 amino acids. The J segment lost 6 bases and the V segment lost 0 bases, leaving 6 bases of the junction unmatched. CDR3 DNA sequence: TGTGCCAGCAGCCAAGAATGGGGACAGGGGGACCCTGAAGCTTTCTTT. Its protein product is CASSQEWGQGDPEAFF.

This clone was seen once. This chain links TRBV14 with TRBJ1-5; D may be TRBD1 (5 bases). V dropped 0 bases and J dropped 6 bases, with 6 bases sitting between them. The CDR3 consists of 13 residues. Germline CDR1 SGHDN, CDR2 FVKESK. DNA of the CDR3: TGTGCCAGCAGCCAAGACAGGGTTCAGCCCCAGCATTTT. Its protein is CASSQDRVQPQHF.

The chain links TRBV5-6 to TRBJ2-3; a weak D match, TRBD2 (5 bases). The germline CDR1 and CDR2 sequences are SGHDT and YYEEEE. V was trimmed by 0 bases and J by 0 bases, leaving 8 bases between them. There are 15 residues in the CDR3. CDR3 nucleotides: TGTGCCAGCAGCTTGGTGGAGCGGAGCACAGATACGCAGTATTTT. This sequence encodes CASSLVERSTDTQYF. Based on the CDR3 plus reference TRBV5-6 and TRBJ2-3, the full variable domain is DAGVTQSPTHLIKTRGQQVTLRCSPKSGHDTVSWYQQALGQGPQFIFQYYEEEERQRGNFPDRFSGHQFPNYSSELNVNALLLGDSALYLCASSLVERSTDTQYFGPGTRLTVL.

CDR3 sequence reads: CASSLYRSTDTQYF. CDR3 bases: TGTGCCAGCAGCTTATACAGAAGCACAGATACGCAGTATTTT. The rearrangement links TRBV11-3 to TRBJ2-3; D gene uncertain. This CDR3 region has 14 residues. Germline-derived CDR1 and CDR2 are SGHNT and YENEEA. With 2 bases removed from V and 0 bases from J, the gap between germline ends came to 6 bases.

This chain links TRBV6-1 with TRBJ2-1; unclear D gene. V was cut by 11 bases and J by 5 bases, with 10 bases left in between. This CDR3 has 11 residues. Germline-derived CDR1 and CDR2 are MNHNS and SASEGT. As DNA, the CDR3 is TGTGCCGTCGTTAGAAACAATGAGCAGTTCTTC. This encodes CAVVRNNEQFF.

This clone appeared a single time. J is TRBJ1-1 and V is TRBV2; TRBD1 matches 7 bases. Germline CDR1 SNHLY, CDR2 FYNNEI. Trimming cost V 4 bases and J 5 bases; bases outside gene matches: 10. The CDR3 covers 15 residues. CDR3 protein: CASSVFDRVGTEAFF. CDR3 DNA sequence: TGTGCCAGCAGTGTTTTCGACAGGGTAGGGACTGAAGCTTTCTTT.

The CDR3 protein is CASSEGTGNQPQHF. In DNA form, the CDR3 reads TGCGCCAGCAGCGAAGGGACAGGGAATCAGCCCCAGCATTTT. The chain is built from TRBV5-1 and TRBJ1-5; 9 nucleotides line up with TRBD1. This CDR3 contains 14 residues. V was pared by 4 bases and J by 4 bases, with 3 bases of the junction left unmatched. Germline values: CDR1 SGHRS, CDR2 YFSETQ.

About this clone: The sample holds other DNA sequences that translate to the same CDR3. The J gene is TRBJ2-3, the V gene TRBV6-5; 7 nucleotides align to TRBD2. The ends lost 2 bases at V and 1 base at J; junction bases unmatched: 0. CDR1 MNHEY and CDR2 SVGAGI come from the germline V gene. The CDR3 contains 14 residues. The CDR3 is CASSYSGGTDTQYF. The CDR3 region has the DNA TGTGCCAGCAGTTACAGCGGGGGCACAGATACGCAGTATTTT.

The V and J genes are TRBV11-2 and TRBJ1-5, with a possible D match to TRBD1 (5 bases). The V end lost 1 base, the J end lost 4 bases, and 8 bases lay between the germline ends. Germline assignment: CDR1 SGHAT and CDR2 FQNNGV. The CDR3 covers 14 residues. CDR3 coding DNA: TGTGCCAGCAGCTTAGTCGGGGGGAATCAGCCCCAGCATTTT. It codes for CASSLVGGNQPQHF. Filled out from reference TRBV11-2 and TRBJ1-5, the complete variable domain reads EAGVAQSPRYKIIEKRQSVAFWCNPISGHATLYWYQQILGQGPKLLIQFQNNGVVDDSQLPKDRFSAERLKGVDSTLKIQPAKLEDSAVYLCASSLVGGNQPQHFGDGTRLSIL.

The rearrangement uses TRBV2 and TRBJ2-5; no clear D gene. Germline CDR1 SNHLY, CDR2 FYNNEI. This CDR3 spans 12 amino acids. V lost 6 bases to trimming and J lost 3 bases, with 8 bases between them. CDR3 DNA: TGTGCCAGCAGCCTTTCAGAAGAGACCCAGTACTTC. Encoded protein: CASSLSEETQYF.

Written as DNA, the CDR3 is TGTGCCAGCAGTTTAACTCGCTTCGGGGTGAACACAGATACGCAGTATTTT. Its protein product is CASSLTRFGVNTDTQYF. The genes are TRBV27 and TRBJ2-3; TRBD2 is a possible D gene (5 bases). Germline lookup yields CDR1 MNHEY and CDR2 SMNVEV (reference sequence). This CDR3 contains 17 residues. V was clipped by 2 bases and J by 2 bases, with 17 bases between them.